This T cell receptor (beta chain) was found in a study of cytomegalovirus exposure and HLA in healthy donors. General study results and limits: With later analysis, a missense DCLRE1C variant became linked to TCR beta V- and J-gene trimming. Among TCR beta chains, those listed as cytomegalovirus-associated numbered some 170.

As concerns this clone: Its antigen is undetermined.

Amplification used 60 Vbeta primers and 13 Jbeta primers. Assay: immunoSEQ multiplex PCR; the TCRdb copy retains only in-frame clones and omits some. Across about 200,000 clones, the top ten clones capture 1.1% of the sample. Germline V gene sequence: CDR1 MDHEN, CDR2 SYDVKM. Germline trimming cut 5 bases from V and 3 bases from J; bases unmatched to any gene: 7. This CDR3 spans 16 amino acids. The source is a girl aged 2-15 years in good health and CMV-seropositive. The rearrangement links TRBV28 to TRBJ1-5; TRBD1 matches at 10 bases. Specimen: PBMCs. The CDR3 DNA reads as TGTGCCAGCAGTGCCGGGACAGGGGCAATCAATCAGCCCCAGCATTTT. Translating gives CASSAGTGAINQPQHF. The variable domain in full, with the rest retrieved from reference TRBV28 and TRBJ1-5, is DVKVTQSSRYLVKRTGEKVFLECVQDMDHENMFWYRQDPGLGLRLIYFSYDVKMKEKGDIPEGYSVSREKKERFSLILESASTNQTSMYLCASSAGTGAINQPQHFGDGTRLSIL.